This TCR beta chain was found in a study of early T cells in non-severe SARS-CoV-2 infection (dated by TCRdb to about 2021). With regard to the full study: Because TCR sequencing was done on bulk RNA from unsorted whole blood, the alpha and beta chains could not be paired. Study-level results and caveats: VDJdb matching was skewed toward anti-spike CD8 responses and likely underestimated virus-specific expansions, missing private and CD4 specificities.

Library method: 5' RACE. The sequencing machine was a NextSeq 500. To correct for sequencing error and PCR bias, the TCR library protocol tagged individual cDNA molecules with unique molecular identifiers. Sequencing covered both TCR alpha and beta chains, and within each sample the abundances of alpha and beta sequences were tightly co-correlated. The original pipeline was this. Decombinator V4 was used to perform V gene, J gene and CDR3 annotation of TCR sequences. Expanded TCRs were defined as changing significantly between any two time points under a Poisson model with p below 0.0001. TCR abundances were normalised to the total number of TCRs sequenced per sample and were expressed as counts per million. MAIT TCRs were defined by TRAV1-2 paired with TRAJ12, TRAJ20 or TRAJ33, and iNKT TCRs by TRAV10 paired with TRAJ18. VDJdb, accessed on 1 November 2021, was searched for TCRs annotated for CMV, EBV and SARS-CoV-2, and TCRs annotated for more than one antigen were excluded. TCRdb trimmed the raw reads at Q25, called clones with MiXCR and kept productive beta chains. CDR3 protein sequences are deduplicated, and each keeps its most common genes and DNA. The authors' filters were not applied to this entry. This sample gives tens of thousands of distinct CDR3 sequences in total; over 9.5% of them show up just once. Roughly 6% of the sample rests with the top ten.

This clonotype was detected a few times. Its antigen remains unidentified. No clone much larger than this one lies a single base away; base qualities are absent. As encoded in the germline V gene, CDR1 is SGHAT while CDR2 is FQNNGV. There are 14 amino acids in the CDR3, from cysteine to phenylalanine inclusive. Only the CDR3 part of the read is kept: 42 bases, read in frame from the first base. V lost 5 bases and J lost 0 bases; the stretch between them is 11 bases long. Set within a cohort of healthcare workers in London, UK, this nested case-control study involved weekly PCR testing of nasopharyngeal swabs along with blood sampling. Between 23 and 31 March 2020, the week of the UK lockdown, healthcare workers were enrolled and then followed up weekly for as long as 16 weeks.

This sequence originates from an adult who was a healthcare worker with PCR-confirmed SARS-CoV-2 infection or an uninfected control (not recorded which). This sample comprised whole blood, obtained at baseline. The rearranged chain carries TRBV11-2 and TRBJ2-7; confidence is insufficient to name the D gene. The CDR3: CASSPSLISYEQYF. Here is the DNA: TGTGCCAGCAGCCCCTCCCTTATCTCCTACGAGCAGTACTTC.